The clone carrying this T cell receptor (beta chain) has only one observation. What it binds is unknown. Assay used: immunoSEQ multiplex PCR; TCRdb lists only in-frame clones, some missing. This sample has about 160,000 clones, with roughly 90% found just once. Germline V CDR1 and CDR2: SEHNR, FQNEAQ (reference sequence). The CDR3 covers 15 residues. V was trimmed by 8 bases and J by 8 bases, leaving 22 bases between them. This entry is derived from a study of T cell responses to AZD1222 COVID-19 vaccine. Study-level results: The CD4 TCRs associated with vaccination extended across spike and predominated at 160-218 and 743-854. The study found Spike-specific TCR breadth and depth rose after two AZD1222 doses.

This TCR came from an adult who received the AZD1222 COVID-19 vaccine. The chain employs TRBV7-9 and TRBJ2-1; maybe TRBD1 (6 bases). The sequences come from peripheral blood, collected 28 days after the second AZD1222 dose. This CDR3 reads CASPKVQGWKDEQFF. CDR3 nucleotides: TGTGCCAGCCCAAAAGTCCAGGGGTGGAAGGATGAGCAGTTCTTC.